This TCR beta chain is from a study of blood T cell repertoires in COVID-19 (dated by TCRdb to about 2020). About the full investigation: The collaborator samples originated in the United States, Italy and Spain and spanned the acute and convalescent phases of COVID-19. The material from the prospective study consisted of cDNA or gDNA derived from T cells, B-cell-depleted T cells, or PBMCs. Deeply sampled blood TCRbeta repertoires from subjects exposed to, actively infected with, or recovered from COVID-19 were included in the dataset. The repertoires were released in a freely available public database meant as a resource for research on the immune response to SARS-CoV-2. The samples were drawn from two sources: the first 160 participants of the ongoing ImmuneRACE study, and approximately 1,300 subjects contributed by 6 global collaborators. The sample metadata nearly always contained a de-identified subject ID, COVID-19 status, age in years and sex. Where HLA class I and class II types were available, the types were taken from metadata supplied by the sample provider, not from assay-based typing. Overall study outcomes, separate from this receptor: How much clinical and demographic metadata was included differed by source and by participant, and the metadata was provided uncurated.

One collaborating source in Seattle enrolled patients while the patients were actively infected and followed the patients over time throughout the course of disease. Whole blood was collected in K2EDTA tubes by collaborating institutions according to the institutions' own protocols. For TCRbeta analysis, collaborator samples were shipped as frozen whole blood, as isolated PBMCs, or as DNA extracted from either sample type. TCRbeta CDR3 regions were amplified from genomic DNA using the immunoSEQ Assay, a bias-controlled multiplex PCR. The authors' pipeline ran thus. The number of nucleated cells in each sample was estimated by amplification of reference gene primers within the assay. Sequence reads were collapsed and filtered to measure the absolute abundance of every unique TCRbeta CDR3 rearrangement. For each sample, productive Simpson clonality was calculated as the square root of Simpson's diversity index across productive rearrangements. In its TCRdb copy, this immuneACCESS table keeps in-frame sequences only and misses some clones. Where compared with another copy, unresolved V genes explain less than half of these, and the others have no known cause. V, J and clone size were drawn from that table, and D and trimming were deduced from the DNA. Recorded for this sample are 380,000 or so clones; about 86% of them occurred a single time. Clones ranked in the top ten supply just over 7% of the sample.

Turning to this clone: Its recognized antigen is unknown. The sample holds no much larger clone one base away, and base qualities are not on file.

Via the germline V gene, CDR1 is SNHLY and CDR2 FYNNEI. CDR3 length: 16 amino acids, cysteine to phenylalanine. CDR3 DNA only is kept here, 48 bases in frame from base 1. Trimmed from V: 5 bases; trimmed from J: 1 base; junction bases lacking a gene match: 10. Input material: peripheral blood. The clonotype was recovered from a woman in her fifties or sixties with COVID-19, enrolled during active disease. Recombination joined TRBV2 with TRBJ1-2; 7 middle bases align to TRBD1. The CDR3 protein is CASSPHGTVINYGYTF. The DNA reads TGTGCCAGCAGTCCGCATGGGACAGTAATTAACTATGGCTACACCTTC.